A selection of T cell receptor beta chains follows, all from one sample in a study of blood T cell repertoires in COVID-19. The data were produced by immunoSEQ multiplex PCR, yet TCRdb's version contains in-frame clones alone and is incomplete. The sample has tens of thousands of clones; roughly 85% are singletons. Sequencing was done on a sample of peripheral blood. Receptors originate from a man aged 25-40 years with acute or convalescent COVID-19. Each CDR3 is given with its conserved first and last residue. The D gene is left open where the match is weak. For some rows the clone size is stated as once, few or many, or as a class when expanded; others skip it.

>few|-|TRBV7-2|TRBJ1-2
TGTGCCAGCAACCAGGACAGCCGGGGATATGGCTACACCTTC
CASNQDSRGYGYTF
>once|-|TRBV3-1/TRBV3-2|TRBJ2-5
TGTGCCAGCAGCCAAAGGGGGGGGCTAGAGACCCAGTACTTC
CASSQRGGLETQYF
>-|-|TRBV3-1/TRBV3-2|TRBJ1-2
TGTGCCAGCAGCCAAGAGACTGTCCTCGGCTACTATGGCTACACCTTC
CASSQETVLGYYGYTF
>-|-|TRBV10-1|TRBJ1-5
TGCGCCAGCAGTGAGTCGATCGGTCAGCCCCAGCATTTT
CASSESIGQPQHF
>-|TRBD2|TRBV5-4|TRBJ2-1
TGTGCCAGCAGCAAGGGCGGACTAGCGTACAATGAGCAGTTCTTC
CASSKGGLAYNEQFF
>-|-|TRBV21-1|TRBJ2-1
TGTGCCCTTAATTTTAGGGGGAAACTCGGGGAGCAGTTCTTC
CALNFRGKLGEQFF
>-|-|TRBV18|TRBJ1-2
TGTGCCAGCTCACCATTTTCGGAGGGAGAATATGGCTACACCTTC
CASSPFSEGEYGYTF
>-|-|TRBV10-3|TRBJ1-4
TGTGCCATCAGTGACAGGGATAATGAAAAACTGTTTTTT
CAISDRDNEKLFF
>once|-|TRBV5-6|TRBJ1-5
TGTGCCAGCAGCTTGGTGTGGCGGGGTAGCAATCAGCCCCAGCATTTT
CASSLVWRGSNQPQHF
>-|TRBD1|TRBV5-6|TRBJ1-2
TGTGCCAGCAGCTTTGGGACAGGGAGCTATGGCTACACCTTC
CASSFGTGSYGYTF
>-|-|TRBV10-3|TRBJ1-5
TGTGCCATCAGTGAATCGGGGGAGAGTCAGCCCCAGCATTTT
CAISESGESQPQHF
>-|-|TRBV27|TRBJ2-3
TGTGCCAGCTCTAACCGGGACAACACAGATACGCAGTATTTT
CASSNRDNTDTQYF